The T cell receptor (beta chain) described here comes from a study of graft-versus-host responses after intestinal transplantation. For the study at large: Recipients uniformly received anti-thymocyte globulin induction, followed by tacrolimus and steroids for approximately 3 years.

As regards this clone: As yet, its antigen is unknown.

Clones were sequenced by immunoSEQ multiplex PCR, and TCRdb holds only the in-frame ones, with some missing. The table includes about 88,000 clones, 80% to 95% detected once. Study observations and caveats: Graft-versus-host to host-versus-graft clonal ratios in allografts were high in patients with graft-donor T cell macrochimerism.

The sequencing used unstimulated CD4+ T cells sorted from spleen or lymph node cells, collected before transplant. The sequence came from a human donor who was the organ donor for an intestinal transplant.

The CDR3 sequence is CASSENRGGGYTF. The CDR3, as DNA: TGTGCCAGCAGTGAAAATAGGGGCGGCGGCTACACCTTC. The chain employs TRBV2 and TRBJ1-2, with D maybe TRBD1 (5 bases). Germline CDR1 SNHLY, CDR2 FYNNEI. The CDR3 is 13 amino acids. Deletions cut 2 bases from V and 8 bases from J, with 12 bases between.